This T cell receptor beta chain originates from a study of blood T cell repertoires in COVID-19. Overall study: The samples span acute and convalescent COVID-19 from the United States, Italy and Spain. PBMCs, B-cell-depleted T cells, or T cells provided the cDNA or gDNA that made up the material.

Profiling relied on immunoSEQ multiplex PCR, and the TCRdb table lists in-frame clones only, not all of them. There are roughly 330,000 clones in the sample; under 90% occur only once, and around 9.3% lies in the top ten. Living in about 25 US areas, the participants were between 18 and 89 years of age. Symptom resolution, clearance, or two negative PCRs marked the recovered donors of Cohort 3. This CDR3 is 15 amino acids long. V lost 5 bases and J lost 0, with 12 bases in between. The germline CDR1 and CDR2 sequences are SGDLS and YYNGEE. This chain uses TRBV9 with TRBJ1-3, with D unresolved. The sequence derives from a woman aged 18-29 years who had recovered from COVID-19. Sequencing was done on a sample of PBMCs or T cells enriched from blood (not recorded which). CDR3 in DNA: TGTGCCAGCAGTGGGCCACGAAGCTCTGGAAACACCATATATTTT. It encodes CASSGPRSSGNTIYF.